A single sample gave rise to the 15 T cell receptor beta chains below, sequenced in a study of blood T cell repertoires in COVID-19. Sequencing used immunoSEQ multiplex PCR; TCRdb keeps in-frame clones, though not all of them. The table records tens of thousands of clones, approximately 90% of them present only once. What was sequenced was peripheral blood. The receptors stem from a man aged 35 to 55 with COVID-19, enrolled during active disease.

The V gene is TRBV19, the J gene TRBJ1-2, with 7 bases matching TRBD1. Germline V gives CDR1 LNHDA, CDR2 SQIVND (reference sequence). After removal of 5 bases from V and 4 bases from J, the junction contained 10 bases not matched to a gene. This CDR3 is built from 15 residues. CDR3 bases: TGTGCCAGTAGTGTTCACACAGGGGAGTCCTATGGCTACACCTTC. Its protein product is CASSVHTGESYGYTF.

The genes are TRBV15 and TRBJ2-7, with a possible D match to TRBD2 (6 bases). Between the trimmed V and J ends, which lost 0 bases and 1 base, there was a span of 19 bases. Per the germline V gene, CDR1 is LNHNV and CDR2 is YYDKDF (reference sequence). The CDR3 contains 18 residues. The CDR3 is CATSRDRWRDLGSYEQYF. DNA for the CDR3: TGTGCCACCAGCAGAGATCGGTGGCGGGACTTGGGGTCCTACGAGCAGTACTTC.

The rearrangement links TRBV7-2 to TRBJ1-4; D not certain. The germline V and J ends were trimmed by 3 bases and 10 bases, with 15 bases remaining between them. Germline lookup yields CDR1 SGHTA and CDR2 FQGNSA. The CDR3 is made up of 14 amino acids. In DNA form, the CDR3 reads TGTGCCAGCAGCTTCGGGTCCCCGGTGGGAAAACTGTTTTTT. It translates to CASSFGSPVGKLFF.

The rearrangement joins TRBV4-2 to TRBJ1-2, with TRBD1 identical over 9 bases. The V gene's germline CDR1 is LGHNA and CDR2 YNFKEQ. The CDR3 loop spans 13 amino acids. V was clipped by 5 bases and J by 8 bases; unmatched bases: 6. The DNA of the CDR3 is TGTGCCAGCAGCGACCGGGACAGGGTCGGCTACACCTTC. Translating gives CASSDRDRVGYTF.

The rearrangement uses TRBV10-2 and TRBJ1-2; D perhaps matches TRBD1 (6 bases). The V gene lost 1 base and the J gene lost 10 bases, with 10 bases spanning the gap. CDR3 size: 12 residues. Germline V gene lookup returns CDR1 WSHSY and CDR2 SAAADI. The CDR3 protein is CASSELQGPYTF. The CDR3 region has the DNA TGCGCCAGCAGTGAGTTACAGGGTCCCTACACCTTC.

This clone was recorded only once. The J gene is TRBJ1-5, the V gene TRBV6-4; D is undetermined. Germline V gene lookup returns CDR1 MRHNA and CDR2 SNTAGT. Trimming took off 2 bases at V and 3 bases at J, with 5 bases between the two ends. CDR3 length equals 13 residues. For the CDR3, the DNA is TGTGCCAGCAGTGACAGCCCCAATCAGCCCCAGCATTTT. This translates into CASSDSPNQPQHF.

CDR3 coding DNA: TGTGCCAGCAGCCCGTGGACAGGGAGCAATCAGCCCCAGCATTTT. It translates to CASSPWTGSNQPQHF. The genes are TRBV5-5 and TRBJ1-5, with TRBD1 matching over 8 bases. Germline V gene lookup returns CDR1 SGHKS and CDR2 YYEKEE (reference sequence). The ends lost 4 bases at V and 1 base at J; junction bases unmatched: 4. This CDR3 spans 15 amino acids.

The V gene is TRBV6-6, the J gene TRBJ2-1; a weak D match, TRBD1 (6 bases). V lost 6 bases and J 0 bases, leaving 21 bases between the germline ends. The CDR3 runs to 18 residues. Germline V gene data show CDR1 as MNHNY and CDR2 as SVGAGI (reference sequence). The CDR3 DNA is TGTGCCAGCAGCCGAGCCGGGCAGGGGTCCCCCTCCTACAATGAGCAGTTCTTC. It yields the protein CASSRAGQGSPSYNEQFF.

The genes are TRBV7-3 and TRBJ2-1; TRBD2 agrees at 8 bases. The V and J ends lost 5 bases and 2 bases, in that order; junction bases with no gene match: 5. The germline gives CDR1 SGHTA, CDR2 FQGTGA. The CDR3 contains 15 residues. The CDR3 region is CASSQSGSTYNEQFF. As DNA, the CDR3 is TGTGCCAGCAGCCAAAGCGGGAGTACCTACAATGAGCAGTTCTTC.

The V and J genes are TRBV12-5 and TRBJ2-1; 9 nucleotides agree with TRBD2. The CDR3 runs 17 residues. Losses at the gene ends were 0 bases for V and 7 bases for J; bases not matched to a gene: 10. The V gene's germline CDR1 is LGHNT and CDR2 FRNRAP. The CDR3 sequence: CASGLVSGGGARNEQFF. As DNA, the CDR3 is TGTGCTAGTGGTTTGGTATCAGGCGGGGGGGCACGAAATGAGCAGTTCTTC.

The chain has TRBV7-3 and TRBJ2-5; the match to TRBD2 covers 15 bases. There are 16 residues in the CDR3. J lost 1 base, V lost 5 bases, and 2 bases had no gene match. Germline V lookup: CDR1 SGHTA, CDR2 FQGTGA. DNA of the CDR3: TGTGCCAGCAGCGAGGGACTAGCGGGAGGCCAAGAGACCCAGTACTTC. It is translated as CASSEGLAGGQETQYF. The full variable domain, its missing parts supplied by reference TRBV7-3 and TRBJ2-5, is GAGVSQTPSNKVTEKGKYVELRCDPISGHTALYWYRQSLGQGPEFLIYFQGTGAADDSGLPNDRFFAVRPEGSVSTLKIQRTERGDSAVYLCASSEGLAGGQETQYFGPGTRLLVL.

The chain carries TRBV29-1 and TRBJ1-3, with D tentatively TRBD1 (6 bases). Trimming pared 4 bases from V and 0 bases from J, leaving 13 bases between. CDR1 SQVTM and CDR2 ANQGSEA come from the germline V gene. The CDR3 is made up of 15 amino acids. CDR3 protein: CSVANTRGSGNTIYF. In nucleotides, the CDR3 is TGCAGCGTTGCAAACACCAGGGGCTCTGGAAACACCATATATTTT.

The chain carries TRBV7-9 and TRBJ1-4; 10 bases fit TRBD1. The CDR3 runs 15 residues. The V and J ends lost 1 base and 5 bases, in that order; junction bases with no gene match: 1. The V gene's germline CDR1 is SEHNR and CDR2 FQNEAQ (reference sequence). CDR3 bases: TGTGCCAGCAGCTTAGGACAGGGGGCGAATGAAAAACTGTTTTTT. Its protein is CASSLGQGANEKLFF.

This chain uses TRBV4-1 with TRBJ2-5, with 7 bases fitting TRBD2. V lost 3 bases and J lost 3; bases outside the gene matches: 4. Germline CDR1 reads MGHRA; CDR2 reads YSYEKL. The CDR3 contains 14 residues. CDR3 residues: CASSHSGTKETQYF. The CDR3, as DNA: TGCGCCAGCAGCCACAGCGGGACCAAAGAGACCCAGTACTTC.

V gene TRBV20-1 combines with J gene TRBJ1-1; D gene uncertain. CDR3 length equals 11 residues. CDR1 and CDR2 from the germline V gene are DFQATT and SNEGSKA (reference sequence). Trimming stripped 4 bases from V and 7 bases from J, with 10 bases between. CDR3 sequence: CSATSGSEAFF. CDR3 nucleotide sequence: TGCAGTGCTACCAGTGGGAGTGAAGCTTTCTTT.